The T cell receptor (beta chain) under discussion was sequenced for a study of breast tumors, draining lymph nodes, adjacent tissues. The count of this clonotype is one. The target antigen is unknown. TCRdb called the multiplex PCR reads again in MiXCR, with one record for every CDR3 protein. The table has approximately 280,000 distinct CDR3 sequences, more than 30% seen once. Study-level points and caveats: Tumor and nontumor repertoires were significantly more similar in luminal-like than in basal-like breast cancer.

Axillary draining lymph nodes of breast cancer patients supplied the node samples. V was pared by 4 bases and J by 2 bases, with 12 bases between. Germline loops: CDR1 SGHVS, CDR2 FNYEAQ. This CDR3 is 14 amino acids long. Material for sequencing was axillary lymph node tissue. The receptor was derived from a female donor with breast cancer. Some clones in this sample may be carry-over from other donors' samples. J is TRBJ2-7 and V is TRBV7-6; D is possibly TRBD1 (6 bases). CDR3 sequence reads: CASSSGHQTYEQYF. Here the CDR3 DNA reads TGTGCCAGCAGCTCGGGACACCAAACCTACGAGCAGTACTTC. Drawing the rest from reference TRBV7-6 and TRBJ2-7, the complete variable domain is GAGVSQSPRYKVTKRGQDVALRCDPISGHVSLYWYRQALGQGPEFLTYFNYEAQQDKSGLPNDRFSAERPEGSISTLTIQRTEQRDSAMYRCASSSGHQTYEQYFGPGTRLTVT.